A single T cell receptor (beta chain) is shown here with its context. This clone was picked up a small number of times. Its antigen is not yet known. No base quality values were provided; no much bigger clone lies one nucleotide off. From a lookup of the germline V gene, CDR1 and CDR2 are SQVTM and ANQGSEA. Trimming at the junction amounts to 4 bases on V and 2 bases on J, and the germline ends lie 9 bases apart. The CDR3 goes from the cysteine to the phenylalanine over 13 residues. The kept DNA is CDR3 alone, 39 bases in frame from the first base. The source of the sample is a study of control samples from healthy donors and cancer patients (dated by TCRdb to the early 2020s). Library construction relied on the immunoSEQ multiplex PCR assay. The clones in this table, taken by TCRdb from immuneACCESS, are in-frame only. Not every clone is retained; where verified, under half of the shortfall comes from an unresolved V gene, and the cause of the rest is unknown. This sample has around 84,000 clones in its table, and roughly 82% of those were observed once. Together, the top ten hold under 14% of the sample.

Material for sequencing was PBMCs. The receptor's source is a man aged 55 to 70 with head and neck cancer. Recombination joined TRBV29-1 with TRBJ1-5; the D region possibly corresponds to TRBD1 (5 bases align). The nucleotide sequence is TGCAGCGTTGTTTCGGGGGGCAATCAGCCCCAGCATTTT. This is translated as CSVVSGGNQPQHF.